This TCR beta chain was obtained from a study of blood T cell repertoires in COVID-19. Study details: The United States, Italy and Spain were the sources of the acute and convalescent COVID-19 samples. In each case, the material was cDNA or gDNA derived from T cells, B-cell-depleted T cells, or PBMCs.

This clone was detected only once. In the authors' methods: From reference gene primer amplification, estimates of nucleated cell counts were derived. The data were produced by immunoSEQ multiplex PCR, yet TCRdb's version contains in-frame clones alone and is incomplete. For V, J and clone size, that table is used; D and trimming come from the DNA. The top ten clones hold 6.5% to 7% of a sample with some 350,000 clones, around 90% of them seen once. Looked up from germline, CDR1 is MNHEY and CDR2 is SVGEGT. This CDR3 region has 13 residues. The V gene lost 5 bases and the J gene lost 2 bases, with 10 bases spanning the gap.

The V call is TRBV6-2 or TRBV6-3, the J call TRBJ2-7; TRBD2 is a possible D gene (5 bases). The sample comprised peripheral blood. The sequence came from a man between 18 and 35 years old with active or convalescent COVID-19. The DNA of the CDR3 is TGTGCCAGCAGTATAAACGGGGCCTACGAGCAGTACTTC. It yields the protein CASSINGAYEQYF.